Below, 25 T cell receptor beta chains from the same sample are listed, as sequenced in a study of CD8+ T cells in alopecia areata. Specified treatment: oral pan-JAK inhibitor, 5-10 mg twice daily. RNA was isolated and reverse transcribed to cDNA, the sequencing template. Assay used: immunoSEQ multiplex PCR; TCRdb lists only in-frame clones, some missing. The repertoire holds 150,000 to 200,000 clones, approximately 67% seen once, with about 1.3% in the top ten. Sequenced material: CD4+ T cells sorted from blood, taken around week 47, from a patient treated with tofacitinib. The receptors shown here come from a human donor with alopecia areata.

This clone has more than one count but fewer than ten. The rearrangement uses TRBV7-2 and TRBJ2-4, with D perhaps given as TRBD1 or TRBD2 (6 bases each). With 4 bases removed from V and 3 bases from J, the gap between germline ends came to 10 bases. Germline-derived CDR1 and CDR2 are SGHTA and FQGNSA. The CDR3 sequence is 14 residues long. In DNA form, the CDR3 reads TGTGCCAGCAGCTCAAGGGGGGTCAAAAACATTCAGTACTTC. Its translation: CASSSRGVKNIQYF.

The rearrangement uses TRBV4-3 and TRBJ1-2, with unresolved D. Per the germline V gene, CDR1 is LGHNA and CDR2 is YSLEER. The CDR3 extends over 15 amino acids. V lost 4 bases to trimming and J lost 8 bases, with 20 bases between them. The CDR3 region is CASSPHSALRQGYTF. The CDR3 DNA follows: TGCGCCAGCAGCCCACACTCGGCACTTCGGCAGGGCTACACCTTC.

This clone was recorded at least ten times. This sample includes further DNA sequences coding for the same CDR3. The rearrangement links TRBV12-5 to TRBJ2-2; no firm D call. The CDR3 extends over 13 amino acids. Trimming took 1 base from V and 2 from J, leaving 2 bases between them. Germline values: CDR1 LGHNT, CDR2 FRNRAP. The CDR3 loop is CASGLDNTGELFF. DNA for the CDR3: TGTGCTAGTGGTTTGGATAACACCGGGGAGCTGTTTTTT. The variable domain in full, completed from reference TRBV12-5 and TRBJ2-2, reads DARVTQTPRHKVTEMGQEVTMRCQPILGHNTVFWYRQTMMQGLELLAYFRNRAPLDDSGMPKDRFSAEMPDATLATLKIQPSEPRDSAVYFCASGLDNTGELFFGEGSRLTVL.

This clone occurred a few times. The chain is built from TRBV4-3 and TRBJ1-6, with D tentatively TRBD1 (6 bases). Trimming pared 0 bases from V and 9 bases from J, leaving 9 bases between. Germline V gene lookup returns CDR1 LGHNA and CDR2 YSLEER. This CDR3 spans 14 amino acids. In DNA, the CDR3 is TGCGCCAGCAGCCAAGACAGGGGTGGTTCACCCCTCCACTTT. Amino acids: CASSQDRGGSPLHF.

This clone has only a few counts. The chain uses TRBV30 and TRBJ1-1; the D gene is possibly TRBD1 (6 bases). V lost 7 bases, J lost 0 bases, and 12 bases lay in between. CDR1 and CDR2 (germline): GTSNPN, SVGIG (reference sequence). The CDR3 extends over 13 amino acids. In DNA form, the CDR3 reads TGTGCCTTTCGGGGACAATTGAACACTGAAGCTTTCTTT. It yields the protein CAFRGQLNTEAFF.

This rearrangement joins TRBV29-1 to TRBJ2-3; 11 bases match TRBD2. Germline trimming cut 8 bases from V and 3 bases from J; bases unmatched to any gene: 13. CDR3 length equals 16 residues. Germline lookup yields CDR1 SQVTM and CDR2 ANQGSEA. The CDR3, as DNA: TGCAGCATCAGTGGGGGGACTAGCGGTGCTACAGATACGCAGTATTTT. It translates to CSISGGTSGATDTQYF.

The chain joins TRBV29-1 to TRBJ2-7, with 10 bases aligning to TRBD2. This CDR3 comprises 16 residues. In germline, CDR1 is SQVTM, CDR2 ANQGSEA. V lost 3 bases to trimming and J lost 0 bases; unmatched junction nucleotides: 8. This CDR3 reads CSVEGVAGGPSYEQYF. The CDR3 DNA follows: TGCAGCGTTGAGGGGGTAGCGGGGGGCCCCTCCTACGAGCAGTACTTC.

The rearrangement joins TRBV18 to TRBJ2-1; perhaps TRBD1 as D (6 bases). This CDR3 region has 17 residues. CDR1 and CDR2 (germline): KGHSH, LQKENI. V gave up 3 bases and J gave up 6 bases, with 21 bases separating them. The CDR3 sequence is CASSPYSGAATRNEQFF. For the CDR3, the DNA is TGTGCCAGCTCACCTTACTCAGGGGCCGCTACCCGCAATGAGCAGTTCTTC.

The chain employs TRBV5-1 and TRBJ1-1, with 9 bases matching TRBD1. CDR3 length: 14 amino acids. Germline V gene data show CDR1 as SGHRS and CDR2 as YFSETQ. Trimming cost V 3 bases and J 2 bases; bases outside gene matches: 2. The CDR3 here is CASSWDRVNTEAFF. The CDR3 DNA is TGCGCCAGCAGCTGGGACAGGGTTAACACTGAAGCTTTCTTT.

The rearrangement links TRBV29-1 to TRBJ1-1; a possible D gene is TRBD1 (5 bases). This CDR3 has 13 residues. The V end was cut by 4 bases, the J end by 0 bases, with 9 bases between. The germline gives CDR1 SQVTM, CDR2 ANQGSEA. CDR3 residues: CSVVAGLNTEAFF. The CDR3 coding sequence is TGCAGCGTTGTTGCAGGGCTGAACACTGAAGCTTTCTTT.

The chain carries TRBV30 and TRBJ2-2; maybe TRBD1 (6 bases). The CDR3 runs to 13 residues. V was clipped by 2 bases and J by 5 bases, with 9 bases between them. Germline V gene sequence: CDR1 GTSNPN, CDR2 SVGIG (reference sequence). The CDR3: CAWSHGQTGELFF. The CDR3 region has the DNA TGTGCCTGGAGTCACGGACAGACCGGGGAGCTGTTTTTT.

CDR3 nucleotides: TGTGCCAGCTCCGGCCAGCGAAATCAGCCCCAGCATTTT. This sequence encodes CASSGQRNQPQHF. The genes are TRBV25-1 and TRBJ1-5; no reliable D call. There are 13 residues in the CDR3. The V gene's germline CDR1 is MGHDK and CDR2 SYGVNS. V was clipped by 8 bases and J by 4 bases, with 12 bases between them.

The chain employs TRBV14 and TRBJ1-1; D uncertain. Between the trimmed V and J ends, which lost 2 bases and 6 bases, there was a span of 16 bases. CDR1 and CDR2 (germline): SGHDN, FVKESK. The CDR3 covers 15 residues. The CDR3 DNA follows: TGTGCCAGCAGCCAAATGCGGGGTGAGGCTCCTGAAGCTTTCTTT. The encoded protein is CASSQMRGEAPEAFF. The full variable domain, in which reference TRBV14 and TRBJ1-1 provide the parts outside the CDR3, is EAGVTQFPSHSVIEKGQTVTLRCDPISGHDNLYWYRRVMGKEIKFLLHFVKESKQDESGMPNNRFLAERTGGTYSTLKVQPAELEDSGVYFCASSQMRGEAPEAFFGQGTRLTVV.

This clone came up a few times. The chain has TRBV29-1 and TRBJ2-1; D may be TRBD1 (6 bases). Trimming left V 4 bases short and J 8 bases short, with 15 bases between. Germline CDR1 reads SQVTM; CDR2 reads ANQGSEA. The CDR3 contains 13 residues. CDR3 in amino acids: CSVGQNRAYEQFF. The CDR3 DNA reads TGCAGCGTTGGACAAAACAGGGCATATGAGCAGTTCTTC.

The chain uses TRBV6-5 and TRBJ2-3; D is undetermined. V was shortened by 9 bases and J by 0 bases, with 10 bases between the two germline ends. From germline, CDR1 is MNHEY and CDR2 SVGAGI. The CDR3 is 13 residues long. CDR3 residues: CASKEPSTDTQYF. The CDR3 coding sequence is TGTGCCAGTAAGGAACCTAGCACAGATACGCAGTATTTT.

The chain has TRBV30 and TRBJ1-6; 10 positions match TRBD1. The CDR3 spans 16 residues. Germline loops: CDR1 GTSNPN, CDR2 SVGIG (reference sequence). Trimming at V came to 3 bases and at J to 7 bases, leaving 9 bases not matched to a gene. CDR3 residues: CAWSLLAGQGNSPLHF. DNA of the CDR3: TGTGCCTGGAGCCTACTCGCGGGACAGGGGAATTCACCCCTCCACTTT.

The gene calls are TRBV23-1 and TRBJ2-1, with 8 positions matching TRBD1. TRBV23-1 falls under the ORF class, with uncertain function. CDR3 size: 13 residues. Trimming cost V 6 bases and J 8 bases; bases outside gene matches: 6. The CDR3 loop is CASRTGGVHEQFF. CDR3 nucleotide sequence: TGCGCCAGCAGAACAGGGGGTGTCCATGAGCAGTTCTTC.

This clone appeared a few times. The chain uses TRBV5-1 and TRBJ2-1, with TRBD2 matching over 7 bases. Trimming removed 4 bases from V and 7 bases from J; junction bases left unmatched: 14. CDR3 size: 16 residues. Germline-derived CDR1 and CDR2 are SGHRS and YFSETQ. This CDR3 is CASSPYRSGVRNEQFF. CDR3 DNA: TGCGCCAGCAGCCCTTACCGGAGCGGGGTACGGAATGAGCAGTTCTTC. The whole variable domain, filled in from reference TRBV5-1 and TRBJ2-1, reads KAGVTQTPRYLIKTRGQQVTLSCSPISGHRSVSWYQQTPGQGLQFLFEYFSETQRNKGNFPGRFSGRQFSNSRSEMNVSTLELGDSALYLCASSPYRSGVRNEQFFGPGTRLTVL.

In this sample, this clone turned up a few times. The chain carries TRBV28 and TRBJ1-2; no firm D call. The germline V gene encodes CDR1 MDHEN and CDR2 SYDVKM. The CDR3 sequence is 13 residues long. The V end was cut by 2 bases, the J end by 4 bases, with 8 bases between. CDR3 amino acids: CASSLQDLYGYTF. The DNA of the CDR3 is TGTGCCAGCAGTTTACAGGACCTCTATGGCTACACCTTC.

The rearrangement uses TRBV10-1 and TRBJ2-1; 7 bases are shared with TRBD2. The germline CDR1 and CDR2 sequences are WNHNN and SYGVQD (reference sequence). The CDR3 consists of 18 residues. The V and J ends lost 6 bases and 1 base, in that order; junction bases with no gene match: 15. DNA of the CDR3: TGCGCCAGCAGCGCCCGGGCCGGTAGCGGGTCATCCTACAATGAGCAGTTCTTC. This codes for CASSARAGSGSSYNEQFF.

V usage is TRBV30 and J usage is TRBJ2-6; 7 positions agree with TRBD1. Germline-derived CDR1 and CDR2 are GTSNPN and SVGIG (reference sequence). J lost 4 bases, V lost 4 bases, and 10 bases had no gene match. The CDR3 is 16 amino acids. For the CDR3, the DNA is TGTGCCTGGACCCGGACAGGCCTCTCGGGGGCCAACGTCCTGACTTTC. Residues: CAWTRTGLSGANVLTF.

V is TRBV29-1 and J is TRBJ1-1; D call uncertain. The germline V and J ends were trimmed by 3 bases and 3 bases, with 11 bases remaining between them. Germline-derived CDR1 and CDR2 are SQVTM and ANQGSEA. The CDR3 has 13 amino acids. DNA for the CDR3: TGCAGCGTTGAGCGGCAGTTGGACACTGAAGCTTTCTTT. Its protein product is CSVERQLDTEAFF.

The chain links TRBV9 to TRBJ2-7; D gene uncertain. V lost 2 bases and J 7 bases, leaving 10 bases between the germline ends. CDR1 and CDR2 from the germline V gene are SGDLS and YYNGEE. The CDR3 runs 12 residues. CDR3 coding DNA: TGTGCCAGCAGCGTCCCTATCCGAGAGCAGTACTTC. Its translation: CASSVPIREQYF.

The chain links TRBV9 to TRBJ2-1; 7 bases line up with TRBD1. V lost 1 base, J lost 6 bases, and 7 bases stayed unmatched. This CDR3 is 15 amino acids long. CDR1 is SGDLS and CDR2 is YYNGEE in the germline V gene. This CDR3 reads CASSVTQGSGNEQFF. The CDR3 bases are TGTGCCAGCAGCGTAACACAGGGGAGTGGCAATGAGCAGTTCTTC.

The genes are TRBV27 and TRBJ1-6, with D unresolved. CDR1 MNHEY and CDR2 SMNVEV come from the germline V gene (reference sequence). The CDR3 sequence is 15 residues long. With 1 base removed from V and 8 bases from J, the gap between germline ends came to 12 bases. The CDR3 DNA sequence: TGTGCCAGCAGTTTATTCGGAGCTCTAGATTCACCCCTCCACTTT. Translating gives CASSLFGALDSPLHF.